This T cell receptor (beta chain) was documented in a study of CD8+CD57+ T cells in acquired aplastic anemia. Study context: Sorted CD4+ and CD8+ cells yielded DNA averaging around 3.2 ug. General study findings and limits: No significant patient-versus-control difference appeared in CD8+ Simpson's diversity. Sharing between patients and controls was observed for about 27 CD8+ CDR3 sequences.

TCR beta VDJ combinations and CDR3 sequences were profiled from genomic DNA. A single record per CDR3 protein comes from TCRdb applying MiXCR to the reads. This sample has hundreds of thousands of distinct CDR3 sequences; more than 25% occur once, and the top ten carry around 0.82%. Germline CDR1 reads SGDLS; CDR2 reads YYNGEE. With 0 bases removed from V and 6 bases from J, the gap between germline ends came to 10 bases. The CDR3 spans 14 residues. This clonotype was seen at least ten times. Its cognate antigen is unknown. Sequenced patients had shown CD8+CD57+ cell expansion by flow cytometry. In all patients, the disease was severe acquired aplastic anemia.

The genes are TRBV9 and TRBJ1-5, with a weak D call TRBD1 (5 bases). Sequencing input: sorted CD4+, CD8+, or CD8+CD57+ T cells (not recorded which) from PBMCs. This TCR came from a human donor with aplastic anemia. The CDR3 is CASSVGSGGQPQHF. CDR3 nucleotides: TGTGCCAGCAGCGTAGGGTCCGGGGGTCAGCCCCAGCATTTT.